Shown below are 13 T cell receptor beta chains from a single sample sequenced in a study of cytomegalovirus exposure and HLA in healthy donors (dated by TCRdb to 2015 to 2018). Library generation was performed with the immunoSEQ multiplex PCR assay. For the multiplex PCR, a mixture combining 60 forward primers for TCR Vbeta segments and 13 reverse primers for TCR Jbeta segments was used. TCRdb carries this immuneACCESS record with in-frame sequences only. Its versions omit some clonotypes, under half of them owing to an unresolved V gene in the studies checked, with the rest unexplained. Present in this sample are around 120,000 clones, 70% to 80% of which were seen just once. The ten largest clones capture around 3% of the sample. The specimen was PBMCs. The receptors come from a woman between 40 and 50 years old in good health and CMV-seropositive.

This rearrangement joins TRBV11-3 to TRBJ2-3; 7 nucleotides align to TRBD1. The V and J ends lost 5 bases and 7 bases, in that order; junction bases with no gene match: 6. Germline V gene lookup returns CDR1 SGHNT and CDR2 YENEEA. The CDR3 has 13 amino acids. The CDR3 DNA reads TGTGCCAGCAGCACCGACAGGGCCAATACGCAGTATTTT. Translating it yields CASSTDRANTQYF.

The gene calls are TRBV30 and TRBJ1-3, with D perhaps matching TRBD1 (6 bases). CDR1 GTSNPN and CDR2 SVGIG come from the germline V gene (reference sequence). This CDR3 spans 15 amino acids. The ends were cut back, 5 bases at V and 2 bases at J, with 16 bases in the middle. The CDR3: CAWVTTGAAGNTIYF. CDR3 coding DNA: TGTGCCTGGGTGACGACAGGAGCGGCTGGAAACACCATATATTTT.

The chain is built from TRBV5-6 and TRBJ2-3, with unresolved D. CDR1 SGHDT and CDR2 YYEEEE come from the germline V gene. V shed 3 bases and J shed 0 bases, with 8 bases lying between them. This CDR3 region has 14 residues. As DNA, the CDR3 is TGTGCCAGCAGCTGGGTGACTAGCACAGATACGCAGTATTTT. It specifies CASSWVTSTDTQYF. Drawing the rest from reference TRBV5-6 and TRBJ2-3, the complete variable domain is DAGVTQSPTHLIKTRGQQVTLRCSPKSGHDTVSWYQQALGQGPQFIFQYYEEEERQRGNFPDRFSGHQFPNYSSELNVNALLLGDSALYLCASSWVTSTDTQYFGPGTRLTVL.

V usage is TRBV5-4 and J usage is TRBJ2-5; maybe TRBD2 (5 bases). Germline-derived CDR1 and CDR2 are SGHNT and YYREEE (reference sequence). Trimming removed 0 bases at V and 4 bases at J, with 7 bases between. The CDR3 is made up of 13 amino acids. CDR3: CASSLAGIETQYF. DNA of the CDR3: TGTGCCAGCAGCTTGGCCGGGATAGAGACCCAGTACTTC.

The rearrangement links TRBV5-6 to TRBJ2-5; 9 bases line up with TRBD2. The DNA end is a closer match to TRBJ2-7, so the J assignment may be wrong. The CDR3 consists of 14 residues. The V gene's germline CDR1 is SGHDT and CDR2 YYEEEE. The CDR3 loop reads CASSMRGGSYEQYF. In DNA form, the CDR3 reads TGTGCCAGCAGCATGCGGGGGGGCTCCTACGAGCAGTACTTC.

CDR3: CASSLGDGGRSGYTF. In nucleotides, the CDR3 is TGCGCCAGCAGCTTGGGGGACGGGGGAAGGTCTGGCTACACCTTC. The rearrangement joins TRBV5-1 to TRBJ1-2, with a possible D match to TRBD1 (5 bases). The germline gives CDR1 SGHRS, CDR2 YFSETQ. The V end lost 0 bases, the J end lost 7 bases, and 16 bases lay between the germline ends. The length of the CDR3 is 15 residues.

This sequence joins TRBV5-1 and TRBJ2-3; possible D gene TRBD1, 5 bases. Germline CDR1 is SGHRS and CDR2 is YFSETQ. CDR3 length: 14 amino acids. V dropped 0 bases and J dropped 5 bases, with 10 bases sitting between them. CDR3 loop: CASSLGLTGDTQYF. The CDR3 nucleotides read TGCGCCAGCAGCTTGGGGCTCACAGGAGATACGCAGTATTTT.

This clone appeared a single time. The gene calls are TRBV4-1 and TRBJ2-7; possibly TRBD2 for D (6 bases). V was cut by 1 base and J by 5 bases, with 18 bases left in between. The CDR3 is made up of 16 amino acids. From germline, CDR1 is MGHRA and CDR2 YSYEKL. The CDR3 region is CASSQGGAYGGNEQYF. CDR3 nucleotides: TGCGCCAGCAGCCAAGGGGGCGCCTACGGGGGTAACGAGCAGTACTTC.

This clone was found a few times. This rearrangement joins TRBV6-5 to TRBJ1-2; 7 bases align to TRBD1. Germline CDR1 MNHEY, CDR2 SVGAGI. V was clipped by 6 bases and J by 8 bases; unmatched bases: 6. There are 12 residues in the CDR3. Here the CDR3 reads CASRTDRAGYTF. The CDR3 nucleotides are TGTGCCAGCAGAACTGACAGGGCGGGCTACACCTTC.

The chain employs TRBV5-8 and TRBJ1-6; D gene uncertain. V was shortened by 4 bases and J by 8 bases, with 13 bases between the two germline ends. Germline loops: CDR1 SGHTS, CDR2 YDEGEE. The CDR3 covers 14 residues. The CDR3 reads CASSKDTSYSPLHF. The CDR3 DNA follows: TGTGCCAGCAGCAAAGACACCTCCTATTCACCCCTCCACTTT.

The chain uses TRBV6-1 and TRBJ1-3; the D is unclear. Trimming took 0 bases from V and 4 from J, leaving 4 bases between them. Looked up from germline, CDR1 is MNHNS and CDR2 is SASEGT. CDR3 size: 13 residues. This chain's CDR3 is CASSEARGNTIYF. CDR3 sequence (DNA): TGTGCCAGCAGTGAAGCGCGCGGAAACACCATATATTTT.

The V call is TRBV7-9, the J call TRBJ2-5; 7 bases line up with TRBD2. This CDR3 comprises 17 residues. The germline gives CDR1 SEHNR, CDR2 FQNEAQ (reference sequence). The V and J ends lost 5 bases and 3 bases, in that order; junction bases with no gene match: 15. The CDR3 DNA reads TGTGCCAGCAGCCCCTCGGGGGGAGGGCCTCTGAAAGAGACCCAGTACTTC. Its protein product is CASSPSGGGPLKETQYF.

The chain joins TRBV5-6 to TRBJ1-1; 10 bases are a match to TRBD1. Germline V gives CDR1 SGHDT, CDR2 YYEEEE. The CDR3 contains 14 residues. The V gene end was trimmed by 4 bases and the J gene end by 4 bases; junction bases not matched to a gene: 4. The CDR3 coding sequence is TGTGCCAGCAGCATGGGACAGGGGACCACTGAAGCTTTCTTT. Translating gives CASSMGQGTTEAFF.